The 27 T cell receptor beta chains in this list originate from one sample, sequenced in a study of molecular identifiers for immune sequencing clone quantification. TCRdb reanalysed the PCR reads using MiXCR and keeps one entry per CDR3 protein. The table has over 550,000 distinct CDR3 sequences, roughly 23% seen once. Source material: naive CD8+ T cells from blood, with Jurkat cell RNA spiked in. This sample's subset: FACS-sorted CD8+CD4-CCR7+CD45RA+ naive T cells. These receptors came from a human donor in good health. Some libraries in this study had Jurkat cell RNA spiked in.

Many counts were recorded for this clonotype. The rearrangement joins TRBV21-1 to TRBJ1-1. TRBV21-1 is given as a pseudogene. The CDR3 consists of 10 residues. The DNA of the CDR3 is TGTGCCAGCAGCACCTTTGAAGCTTTCTTT. Its protein is CASSTFEAFF.

This clonotype was seen a handful of times. The rearrangement uses TRBV20-1 and TRBJ1-2; 9 positions match TRBD1. CDR3 length: 14 amino acids. Germline-derived CDR1 and CDR2 are DFQATT and SNEGSKA (reference sequence). V was pared by 3 bases and J by 4 bases, with 6 bases of the junction left unmatched. The CDR3 DNA is TGCAGTGCTAGGCTGGACAGGGGCCCCTATGGCTACACCTTC. Its protein is CSARLDRGPYGYTF.

This clonotype is a singleton in its sample. A much larger clone is a single base away; this may be a read error. The CDR3 sequence is CASSLAVSGGRETQYF. CDR3 sequence (DNA): TGTGCCAGCAGCTTAGCCGTCTCCGGGGGGCGAGAGACCCAGTACTTC. The genes are TRBV7-6 and TRBJ2-5, with TRBD2 as a possible D gene (7 bases). Trimming took 0 bases from V and 4 from J, leaving 15 bases between them. Germline loops: CDR1 SGHVS, CDR2 FNYEAQ. CDR3 size: 16 residues.

This clonotype has at least ten counts. The chain recombines TRBV4-1 with TRBJ1-6; the D gene is possibly TRBD1 (5 bases). Looked up from germline, CDR1 is MGHRA and CDR2 is YSYEKL. V lost 0 bases, J lost 7 bases, and 16 bases lay in between. The CDR3 is 17 amino acids. CDR3 nucleotides: TGCGCCAGCAGCCAAGAGGTCCAGGGACTCCTGAATTCACCCCTCCACTTT. Amino acids: CASSQEVQGLLNSPLHF.

Ten or more counts support this clonotype. V usage is TRBV7-6 and J usage is TRBJ2-5; the D is unclear. Germline CDR1 is SGHVS and CDR2 is FNYEAQ. The CDR3 runs to 15 residues. Trimming left V 1 base short and J 2 bases short, with 11 bases between. CDR3 loop: CASSLGLYLQETQYF. CDR3 nucleotide sequence: TGTGCCAGCAGCTTAGGATTATATCTACAAGAGACCCAGTACTTC.

This clonotype occurred many times. The chain carries TRBV7-8 and TRBJ2-1; no clear D gene. CDR3 length: 15 amino acids. The ends were cut back, 5 bases at V and 0 bases at J, with 11 bases in the middle. The germline V gene encodes CDR1 SGHVS and CDR2 FQNEAQ. CDR3 sequence (DNA): TGTGCCAGCAGCCCCCCCGCCTACTCCTACAATGAGCAGTTCTTC. Its protein is CASSPPAYSYNEQFF.

V gene TRBV6-2 or TRBV6-3 combines with J gene TRBJ2-3, with D uncertain. CDR1 and CDR2 from the germline V gene are MNHEY and SVGEGT. Trimming cost V 3 bases and J 4 bases, with 17 bases left between them. This CDR3 comprises 16 residues. CDR3 protein: CASSYAEAWGADTQYF. The CDR3 DNA reads as TGTGCCAGCAGTTATGCCGAAGCCTGGGGTGCAGATACGCAGTATTTT.

With regard to this clonotype: Possible read error: a much larger clone is one base away. Since no conserved phenylalanine or tryptophan closes the CDR3, a read error is the likely cause. V is TRBV6-2 or TRBV6-3 and J is TRBJ1-5, with 10 bases fitting TRBD1. CDR1 MNHEY and CDR2 SVGEGT come from the germline V gene. This CDR3 has 15 amino acids. Losses at the gene ends were 7 bases for V and 7 bases for J; bases not matched to a gene: 10. The CDR3 DNA is TGTGCCAGCACCCAGGTCGGACAGGGGGAACAGCCCCAGCATCTT. It is translated as CASTQVGQGEQPQHL.

Points on this clonotype: A single base separates this from a much larger clone, so it may be a read error. The CDR3 nucleotides read TGTGCCAGCAGCCAAGGACCGAACTCCTACAAGCAGTACTTC. It yields the protein CASSQGPNSYKQYF. This chain links TRBV4-2 with TRBJ2-7; D gene uncertain. Per the germline V gene, CDR1 is LGHNA and CDR2 is YNFKEQ. The CDR3 sequence is 14 residues long.

This sequence joins TRBV19 and TRBJ2-5; a possible D gene is TRBD2 (6 bases). There are 15 residues in the CDR3. V was shortened by 3 bases and J by 3 bases, with 14 bases between the two germline ends. The germline V gene has CDR1 LNHDA and CDR2 SQIVND (reference sequence). CDR3 coding DNA: TGTGCCAGTAGTATCCACCGGGACTGGAAAGAGACCCAGTACTTC. This translates into CASSIHRDWKETQYF. The full variable domain, in which reference TRBV19 and TRBJ2-5 provide the parts outside the CDR3, is DGGITQSPKYLFRKEGQNVTLSCEQNLNHDAMYWYRQDPGQGLRLIYYSQIVNDFQKGDIAEGYSVSREKKESFPLTVTSAQKNPTAFYLCASSIHRDWKETQYFGPGTRLLVL.

This clonotype was found a few times. The gene calls are TRBV27 and TRBJ2-1; 7 positions match TRBD2. This CDR3 is built from 16 residues. V shed 3 bases, J shed 0 bases, and the junction held 5 bases outside the gene matches. Germline CDR1 reads MNHEY; CDR2 reads SMNVEV (reference sequence). The CDR3 DNA follows: TGTGCCAGCAGTTTTTCCCTAGCGGCCTCCTACAATGAGCAGTTCTTC. As protein: CASSFSLAASYNEQFF.

In this sample, this clonotype turned up many times. The chain carries TRBV5-6 and TRBJ1-1; D call uncertain. V was cut by 1 base and J by 3 bases, with 7 bases left in between. This CDR3 region has 13 residues. Germline V gives CDR1 SGHDT, CDR2 YYEEEE. The CDR3 spells CASSLKGYTEAFF. The CDR3 DNA reads TGTGCCAGCAGCTTGAAGGGCTACACTGAAGCTTTCTTT.

The chain combines TRBV7-9 with TRBJ1-2; D call uncertain. Germline CDR1 is SEHNR and CDR2 is FQNEAQ (reference sequence). Trimming removed 5 bases at V and 1 base at J, with 11 bases between. The CDR3 length is 14 residues. This CDR3 is CASSPPQINYGYTF. The CDR3 DNA sequence: TGTGCCAGCAGCCCCCCCCAGATTAACTATGGCTACACCTTC.

A word on this clonotype: With a much larger clone just one base away, this may be a read error. The genes are TRBV12-3 or TRBV12-4 and TRBJ2-1, with D possibly TRBD2 on 5 matching bases. The CDR3 totals 15 residues. The germline V and J ends were trimmed by 8 bases and 2 bases, with 16 bases remaining between them. This CDR3 is CASWETSATYNEQFF. In DNA form, the CDR3 reads TGTGCCAGCTGGGAAACTAGTGCGACCTACAATGAGCAGTTCTTC.

This clonotype showed up just a few times. CDR3: CASRRDTYQETQYF. As DNA, the CDR3 is TGCGCCAGCAGACGGGACACGTACCAAGAGACCCAGTACTTC. The gene calls are TRBV5-1 and TRBJ2-5; D perhaps matches TRBD1 (6 bases). The V gene's germline CDR1 is SGHRS and CDR2 YFSETQ. The CDR3 sequence is 14 residues long. Trimming left V 5 bases short and J 0 bases short, with 11 bases between. Full variable domain (rest looked up from reference TRBV5-1 and TRBJ2-5): KAGVTQTPRYLIKTRGQQVTLSCSPISGHRSVSWYQQTPGQGLQFLFEYFSETQRNKGNFPGRFSGRQFSNSRSEMNVSTLELGDSALYLCASRRDTYQETQYFGPGTRLLVL.

The rearrangement uses TRBV9 and TRBJ1-6; D may be TRBD1 (6 bases). Germline V gene lookup returns CDR1 SGDLS and CDR2 YYNGEE. The CDR3 covers 15 residues. V was shortened by 0 bases and J by 5 bases, with 9 bases between the two germline ends. DNA for the CDR3: TGTGCCAGCAGCGTAGGGGGGGCGGATAATTCACCCCTCCACTTT. It codes for CASSVGGADNSPLHF.

As to this clonotype: A much bigger clone sits one base away, suggesting this may be a read error. This chain links TRBV3-1 with TRBJ2-3; 10 bases line up with TRBD2. The CDR3 is 15 amino acids. Germline CDR1 is LGHDT and CDR2 is YNNKEL (reference sequence). The junction had 6 bases not matched to a gene; V was cut back by 4 bases and J by 5 bases. CDR3 sequence (DNA): TGTGCCAGCAGCCGGAAGCGGGGGGGCCAAGATACGCAGTATTTT. This encodes CASSRKRGGQDTQYF.

The gene calls are TRBV4-3 and TRBJ2-2; possibly TRBD1 for D (6 bases). CDR3 length: 14 amino acids. Germline CDR1 is LGHNA and CDR2 is YSLEER. V was shortened by 3 bases and J by 3 bases, with 8 bases between the two germline ends. CDR3 region: CASSHGQYTGELFF. CDR3 in DNA: TGCGCCAGCAGCCACGGACAGTACACCGGGGAGCTGTTTTTT.

This clonotype was detected ten times or more. The V call is TRBV11-2, the J call TRBJ2-3; a weak D match, TRBD1 (6 bases). Germline V gives CDR1 SGHAT, CDR2 FQNNGV. The CDR3 is made up of 16 amino acids. V lost 0 bases, J lost 2 bases, and 12 bases lay in between. The CDR3 nucleotides are TGTGCCAGCAGCTTAGAGACAGGAGCCTACACAGATACGCAGTATTTT. Residues: CASSLETGAYTDTQYF. Based on the CDR3 plus reference TRBV11-2 and TRBJ2-3, the full variable domain is EAGVAQSPRYKIIEKRQSVAFWCNPISGHATLYWYQQILGQGPKLLIQFQNNGVVDDSQLPKDRFSAERLKGVDSTLKIQPAKLEDSAVYLCASSLETGAYTDTQYFGPGTRLTVL.

Many counts were recorded for this clonotype. The chain employs TRBV27 and TRBJ2-7; D perhaps matches TRBD2 (5 bases). The V gene's germline CDR1 is MNHEY and CDR2 SMNVEV (reference sequence). Trimming stripped 5 bases from V and 6 bases from J, with 20 bases between. The length of the CDR3 is 15 residues. The CDR3 region has the DNA TGTGCCAGCAGTCCATATCAGAGCGGTACCCCCGAGCAGTACTTC. Its translation is CASSPYQSGTPEQYF.

This clonotype occurred many times. The J gene is TRBJ2-7, the V gene TRBV14, with D perhaps matching TRBD2 (5 bases). Germline V lookup: CDR1 SGHDN, CDR2 FVKESK. Trimming left V 7 bases short and J 3 bases short, with 19 bases between. The CDR3 length is 15 residues. The CDR3 reads CASIPSRVGLYEQYF. For the CDR3, the DNA is TGTGCCAGCATTCCTTCGAGGGTCGGACTCTACGAGCAGTACTTC.

This clonotype has a handful of counts. This sequence joins TRBV6-5 and TRBJ2-3; D remains ambiguous. Germline CDR1 MNHEY, CDR2 SVGAGI. The CDR3 runs 13 residues. V dropped 6 bases and J dropped 3 bases, with 10 bases sitting between them. For the CDR3, the DNA is TGTGCCAGCAGCCTTCGGGTGACAGATACGCAGTATTTT. Encoded protein: CASSLRVTDTQYF.

This clonotype appeared many times. V usage is TRBV25-1 and J usage is TRBJ1-1; no clear D gene. Trimming removed 4 bases from V and 3 bases from J, with 3 bases in between. Germline assignment: CDR1 MGHDK and CDR2 SYGVNS. This CDR3 contains 11 residues. The CDR3 bases are TGTGCCAGCAGTGTCTACACTGAAGCTTTCTTT. Translating gives CASSVYTEAFF.

The table lists this clonotype with many counts. The chain carries TRBV28 and TRBJ2-7, with D perhaps matching TRBD1 or TRBD2 (5 bases each). The V and J ends lost 3 bases and 6 bases respectively, with 15 bases between them. CDR1 is MDHEN and CDR2 is SYDVKM in the germline V gene. CDR3 length: 14 residues. The CDR3 bases are TGTGCCAGCAGTTTGGGGTTGGGGGTTCGCGAGCAGTACTTC. Translating gives CASSLGLGVREQYF.

Note on this clonotype: Given a much more abundant clone one base away, this may be a read error. The V gene is TRBV3-1, the J gene TRBJ2-7; D unresolved. The CDR3 is made up of 14 amino acids. Trimming pared 1 base from V and 3 bases from J, leaving 10 bases between. CDR1 and CDR2 (germline): LGHDT, YNNKEL (reference sequence). The CDR3 nucleotides read TGTGCCAGCAGCCAAGGACCCAAACTCTACGAGCAGTACTTC. It yields the protein CASSQGPKLYEQYF.

This clonotype occurred once. A single base separates this from a much larger clone, so it may be a read error. The chain uses TRBV7-2 and TRBJ1-3, with unresolved D. Germline-derived CDR1 and CDR2 are SGHTA and FQGNSA. This CDR3 comprises 14 residues. The germline V and J ends were trimmed by 5 bases and 8 bases, with 16 bases remaining between them. The CDR3 region has the DNA TGTGCCAGCAGCCCGGGCCCTGTCGTGGACACCATATATTTT. Translation: CASSPGPVVDTIYF.

V and J are TRBV7-2 and TRBJ2-1; possible D gene TRBD1, 5 bases. V lost 1 base and J 8 bases, leaving 15 bases between the germline ends. Germline CDR1 and CDR2: SGHTA and FQGNSA. This CDR3 has 15 amino acids. CDR3 sequence (DNA): TGTGCCAGCAGCTTAGGTGCAGGGTATGGCGATGAGCAGTTCTTC. Protein: CASSLGAGYGDEQFF.